Listed below are T cell receptor beta chains from one sample, sequenced in a study of Ad26.COV2.S vaccination and SARS-CoV-2 variants. Assay: immunoSEQ multiplex PCR; the TCRdb copy retains only in-frame clones and omits some. The sample has roughly 380,000 clones, around 87% seen once. The material sequenced was peripheral blood, taken in a trial of Ad26.COV2.S vaccine versus placebo. These receptors were taken from a person aged 18 to 65 who received the Ad26.COV2.S COVID-19 vaccine or a placebo. CDR3s include the opening cysteine and the closing phenylalanine or tryptophan. The D gene is left open where the match is weak. Clone size appears in some rows only: once, few, many, or a class for an expanded clone.

d_call	v_call	clone_size	j_call	cdr3_aa	cdr3_nt
TRBD1	TRBV24-1	-	TRBJ1-3	CATSAYDKHGTGEKGDTIYF	TGTGCCACCAGTGCTTACGACAAGCATGGGACAGGGGAGAAGGGGGACACCATATATTTT
-	TRBV15	-	TRBJ1-1	CATSRDSLVTEAFF	TGTGCCACCAGCAGAGACAGTTTAGTCACTGAAGCTTTCTTT
-	TRBV7-6	-	TRBJ2-3	CASSESGTSVDTQYF	TGTGCCAGCAGCGAGTCCGGGACGTCAGTAGATACGCAGTATTTT
-	TRBV6-5	-	TRBJ1-5	CASRPGNGNQPQHF	TGTGCCAGCAGACCAGGGAATGGCAATCAGCCCCAGCATTTT
-	TRBV2	-	TRBJ1-5	CASSDSPPGNQPQHF	TGTGCCAGCAGTGACTCGCCCCCGGGCAATCAGCCCCAGCATTTT
-	TRBV5-5	-	TRBJ1-3	CASSLERSSGNTIYF	TGTGCCAGCAGCTTGGAACGAAGCTCTGGAAACACCATATATTTT
-	TRBV7-9	few	TRBJ1-1	CASSGRESTEAFF	TGTGCCAGCAGCGGCAGGGAGTCCACTGAAGCTTTCTTT
TRBD1	TRBV6-5	once	TRBJ2-1	CASRGQASIEQFF	TGTGCCAGCCGGGGACAGGCTTCGATCGAGCAGTTCTTC
-	TRBV30	-	TRBJ2-3	CAGPEVSDTQYF	TGTGCCGGCCCAGAAGTCTCAGATACGCAGTATTTT
-	TRBV11-3	-	TRBJ2-2	CASSLSHTNTGELFF	TGTGCCAGCAGCTTGAGTCACACGAACACCGGGGAGCTGTTTTTT
TRBD1	TRBV9	-	TRBJ1-2	CASSTPRGAEPWGYTF	TGTGCCAGCAGCACCCCCAGGGGGGCAGAACCTTGGGGCTACACCTTC
-	TRBV5-4	-	TRBJ2-7	CASSLSGRSSYEQYF	TGTGCCAGCAGCCTCAGTGGCAGGTCCTCCTACGAGCAGTACTTC
TRBD2	TRBV30	-	TRBJ2-7	CAWSVSLAGNEQYF	TGTGCCTGGAGTGTTTCACTAGCGGGAAACGAGCAGTACTTC
-	TRBV3-1/TRBV3-2	-	TRBJ1-2	CASGLQGGYTF	TGTGCCAGCGGCCTACAGGGTGGCTACACCTTC
-	TRBV5-1	-	TRBJ1-4	CASSSVGATNEKLFF	TGCGCCAGCAGCTCGGTTGGGGCTACTAATGAAAAACTGTTTTTT
TRBD2	TRBV5-1	-	TRBJ2-1	CASSLASSGGYNEQFF	TGCGCCAGCAGCTTGGCCTCTAGCGGGGGTTACAATGAGCAGTTCTTC
TRBD2	TRBV7-9	-	TRBJ2-5	CASSLVAGLAGAETQYF	TGTGCCAGCAGCTTAGTGGCGGGACTAGCGGGGGCCGAGACCCAGTACTTC
-	TRBV3-1/TRBV3-2	once	TRBJ2-3	CASSEEGGFRLGQYF	TGTGCCAGCAGCGAGGAGGGGGGGTTTAGATTGGGGCAGTATTTT
-	TRBV7-2	-	TRBJ1-1	CASSLAEGVTEAFF	TGTGCCAGCAGCTTGGCAGAGGGAGTCACTGAAGCTTTCTTT